There are a few counts of the clone carrying this TCR beta chain. The trim removed 3 bases at V and 5 bases at J, leaving 6 bases unmatched. The length of the CDR3 is 14 residues. Germline V gene data show CDR1 as GTSNPN and CDR2 as SVGIG (reference sequence). This entry is derived from a study of blood T cell repertoires in COVID-19. Background on the study: Some COVID-19 samples were acute and others convalescent; all came from the United States, Italy and Spain. PBMCs, B-cell-depleted T cells, or T cells were the source of the cDNA or gDNA that made up the material.

In the authors' workflow: Reference gene primers were amplified, and this amplification served to estimate nucleated cell counts. Some clones are missing from TCRdb's copy, which holds only in-frame ones; the method was immunoSEQ multiplex PCR. V and J calls and clone size are copied from that table; D and trimming were computed from the DNA. The sample has 130,000 to 150,000 clones, approximately 82% seen once. Sequencing was done on a sample of peripheral blood. This chain uses TRBV30 with TRBJ2-4; 8 bases fit TRBD2. The origin of this receptor is a man between 60 and 70 years old with active or convalescent COVID-19. In nucleotides, the CDR3 is TGTGCCTGGAGCGACACCGGGAGGGAAAACATTCAGTACTTC. This codes for CAWSDTGRENIQYF. Complete variable domain (other parts from reference TRBV30 and TRBJ2-4): SQTIHQWPATLVQPVGSPLSLECTVEGTSNPNLYWYRQAAGRGLQLLFYSVGIGQISSEVPQNLSASRPQDRQFILSSKKLLLSDSGFYLCAWSDTGRENIQYFGAGTRLSVL.